The source of this TCR beta chain is a study of persistence of HIV-infected CD4 T cells. Looking at the study overall: Up to about 200 mL blood was drawn at multiple time points; a couple of donors had single-time leukapheresis.

The CDR3 is 15 residues long. The ends lost 3 bases at V and 6 bases at J; junction bases unmatched: 10. CDR1 is SGDLS, CDR2 YYNGEE, per germline. The stimulus was an HIV-1 Gag 15-mer peptide pool, 1 ug/peptide/mL. CD4+ T cells upregulating both CD40 ligand and CD69 were sorted as responding cells. Adults with HIV-1 started suppressive ART while chronically infected. The libraries were made with immunoSEQ version 4 in survey mode. Each sample used up to about 1 ug genomic DNA diluted to around 9.3 ng/uL. The assay was immunoSEQ multiplex PCR, and TCRdb's table has in-frame clones only and misses some. The sample yields some 23,000 clones, around two thirds seen once. Remarks on this clone: Its antigen remains unidentified.

The sequence came from an adult man with HIV who was CMV-seropositive. Sequenced here: CD4+ T cells sorted from PBMCs after 18-hour stimulation, sampled from a patient who received antiretroviral therapy. This chain joins TRBV9 and TRBJ1-2; 8 bases fit TRBD1. CDR3 in amino acids: CASSARRGQAHGYTF. The CDR3 DNA follows: TGTGCCAGCAGCGCCCGGCGGGGACAGGCCCATGGCTACACCTTC.